A selection of T cell receptor beta chains follows, all from one sample in a study of T cells after posttransplantation cyclophosphamide. Sequencing used immunoSEQ multiplex PCR; TCRdb keeps in-frame clones, though not all of them. The profile shows some 54,000 clones, under 95% of them singletons. The sequenced material came from PBMCs. These receptors all come from a woman aged 30 to 39 in good health and a related stem cell transplant donor. CDR3s include the opening cysteine and the closing phenylalanine or tryptophan. A D gene is named only where the DNA matches it firmly. Size values are once, few and many counts, or a class for expanded clones, and some rows have none.

D	V	size	J	CDR3	DNA
TRBD1	TRBV30	.	TRBJ1-4	CAWRQGRLKLFF	TGTGCCTGGAGACAGGGGAGGCTAAAACTGTTTTTT
TRBD1	TRBV10-3	.	TRBJ2-5	CAISRQGGETQYF	TGTGCCATCAGCCGACAGGGGGGAGAGACCCAGTACTTC
.	TRBV5-1	.	TRBJ1-1	CASSLALENTEAFF	TGCGCCAGCAGCTTGGCTCTAGAGAACACTGAAGCTTTCTTT
.	TRBV7-2	.	TRBJ2-5	CASSLFARREETQYF	TGTGCCAGCAGCTTATTCGCCAGGCGGGAAGAGACCCAGTACTTC
.	TRBV10-3	.	TRBJ1-4	CAISEAGATNEKLFF	TGTGCCATCAGTGAGGCAGGGGCAACTAATGAAAAACTGTTTTTT
.	TRBV6-5	.	TRBJ2-7	CASRSGLAEQYF	TGTGCCAGCAGATCGGGGTTAGCAGAGCAGTACTTC
TRBD1	TRBV5-6	.	TRBJ2-7	CASSPGQGAYEQYF	TGTGCCAGCAGCCCGGGACAGGGGGCATACGAGCAGTACTTC
.	TRBV7-3	once	TRBJ1-2	CASSLGAAYGYTF	TGTGCCAGCAGCTTAGGGGCAGCCTATGGCTACACCTTC
.	TRBV9	.	TRBJ1-5	CASSVSGLSNQPQHF	TGTGCCAGCAGCGTATCAGGGTTGAGCAATCAGCCCCAGCATTTT
.	TRBV19	once	TRBJ1-3	CASSIREAGNTIYF	TGTGCCAGTAGTATACGGGAGGCTGGAAACACCATATATTTT
TRBD1	TRBV6-1	.	TRBJ2-7	CASRGTGAEQYF	TGTGCCAGCAGGGGGACAGGGGCCGAGCAGTACTTC
.	TRBV5-6	.	TRBJ2-7	CASSQSRYEQYF	TGTGCCAGCTCCCAATCCCGGTACGAGCAGTACTTC
.	TRBV7-2	.	TRBJ1-2	CASSPSRNYGYTF	TGTGCCAGCAGCCCCAGCAGGAACTATGGCTACACCTTC
.	TRBV5-4	.	TRBJ1-2	CASSVTAYGYTF	TGTGCCAGCAGCGTGACAGCTTATGGCTACACCTTC
TRBD2	TRBV5-1	.	TRBJ2-7	CASSLGRGTTYEQYF	TGCGCCAGCAGCTTGGGTCGCGGGACTACCTACGAGCAGTACTTC
.	TRBV7-2	.	TRBJ1-4	CASSFSRSNEKLFF	TGTGCCAGCAGCTTTTCGAGGTCTAATGAAAAACTGTTTTTT
TRBD1	TRBV4-3	.	TRBJ1-3	CASSQGGQGSGNTIYF	TGCGCCAGCAGCCAAGGGGGACAGGGCTCTGGAAACACCATATATTTT
.	TRBV20-1	.	TRBJ2-1	CSARRNEQFF	TGCAGTGCTAGGCGGAATGAGCAGTTCTTC
.	TRBV7-2	.	TRBJ1-5	CASSLLRSNQPQHF	TGTGCCAGCAGCTTACTCAGAAGCAATCAGCCCCAGCATTTT
.	TRBV18	.	TRBJ1-5	CASSPPGGNQPQHF	TGTGCCAGCTCCCCCCCGGGGGGCAATCAGCCCCAGCATTTT
.	TRBV5-1	.	TRBJ1-2	CASSSTGTTKNYGYTF	TGCGCCAGCAGCTCCACCGGGACAACGAAAAACTATGGCTACACCTTC
.	TRBV7-8	.	TRBJ1-1	CASRGPNTEAFF	TGTGCCAGCAGGGGGCCCAACACTGAAGCTTTCTTT
TRBD1	TRBV2	.	TRBJ1-3	CASSAGTGSGNTIYF	TGTGCCAGCAGTGCCGGGACAGGGTCTGGAAACACCATATATTTT
TRBD1	TRBV10-3	.	TRBJ2-7	CAIRGTDSYEQYF	TGTGCCATCAGGGGGACAGACTCCTACGAGCAGTACTTC
TRBD2	TRBV7-2	.	TRBJ2-5	CASSLVSGGTKRTQYF	TGTGCCAGCAGCTTAGTTAGCGGGGGAACCAAGAGAACCCAGTACTTC
.	TRBV11-2	.	TRBJ2-5	CASSLGRAETQYF	TGTGCCAGCAGCTTAGGCAGGGCAGAGACCCAGTACTTC
.	TRBV10-3	.	TRBJ1-6	CAISESEVAVNSPLHF	TGTGCCATCAGTGAAAGTGAAGTGGCAGTAAATTCACCCCTCCACTTT
TRBD1	TRBV6-5	.	TRBJ1-1	CARKDRVVTEAFF	TGTGCCAGGAAGGACAGGGTAGTCACTGAAGCTTTCTTT
.	TRBV5-6	.	TRBJ1-1	CASSPGPRGTEAFF	TGTGCCAGCAGCCCCGGACCGAGAGGGACTGAAGCTTTCTTT
.	TRBV2	.	TRBJ1-1	CASSLGGWDTEAFF	TGTGCCAGCAGTTTAGGGGGTTGGGACACTGAAGCTTTCTTT
.	TRBV7-2	once	TRBJ1-2	CASSSRVPFLANYGYTF	TGTGCCAGCAGCTCTCGGGTGCCGTTCCTAGCTAACTATGGCTACACCTTC
.	TRBV10-3	.	TRBJ2-7	CAIKGDSYEQYF	TGTGCCATCAAAGGCGACAGCTACGAGCAGTACTTC
.	TRBV4-2	.	TRBJ1-5	CASSQDEGTQPQHF	TGTGCCAGCAGCCAAGACGAGGGAACGCAGCCCCAGCATTTT
TRBD2	TRBV19	.	TRBJ2-1	CASTFASGGYNEQFF	TGTGCCAGTACTTTCGCGAGCGGGGGATACAATGAGCAGTTCTTC
TRBD2	TRBV9	.	TRBJ2-2	CASSGLTSGGAVRTGELFF	TGTGCCAGCAGCGGCCTGACTAGCGGGGGGGCAGTGAGAACCGGGGAGCTGTTTTTT
.	TRBV6-4	.	TRBJ2-3	CASSDSVATSTDTQYF	TGTGCCAGCAGTGACTCTGTGGCGACTAGCACAGATACGCAGTATTTT
TRBD2	TRBV7-9	.	TRBJ2-3	CASSSGLAGGTDTQYF	TGTGCCAGCAGCTCGGGACTAGCGGGGGGAACAGATACGCAGTATTTT
.	TRBV4-3	once	TRBJ1-5	CASSQDAGAELPQHF	TGCGCCAGCAGCCAAGATGCAGGGGCTGAGCTCCCCCAGCATTTT
TRBD1	TRBV5-5	once	TRBJ1-1	CASSLEAFDRGYTEAFF	TGTGCCAGCAGCTTGGAAGCGTTCGACAGGGGGTACACTGAAGCTTTCTTT
.	TRBV28	once	TRBJ1-2	CASSNTANYGYTF	TGTGCCAGCAGTAACACAGCTAACTATGGCTACACCTTC
TRBD2	TRBV11-2	once	TRBJ2-5	CASSLALGLAGETQYF	TGTGCCAGCAGCTTAGCCCTGGGACTAGCTGGGGAGACCCAGTACTTC
.	TRBV9	.	TRBJ1-1	CASSVVGSDTEAFF	TGTGCCAGCAGCGTAGTGGGGAGCGACACTGAAGCTTTCTTT
.	TRBV19	.	TRBJ2-1	CASNGGRANNEQFF	TGTGCCAGTAACGGTGGGAGAGCCAACAATGAGCAGTTCTTC
TRBD2	TRBV5-4	.	TRBJ2-3	CASSLGTSGGYTDTQYF	TGTGCCAGCAGCTTGGGGACTAGCGGGGGGTACACAGATACGCAGTATTTT
TRBD2	TRBV10-3	.	TRBJ2-1	CAISGSTAGLASNEQFF	TGTGCCATCAGTGGGTCAACAGCGGGACTAGCGAGCAATGAGCAGTTCTTC
TRBD2	TRBV19	.	TRBJ2-1	CASRNGGEQFF	TGTGCCAGTAGAAACGGGGGGGAGCAGTTCTTC
TRBD1	TRBV30	.	TRBJ1-3	CAWSGGQISGNTIYF	TGTGCCTGGAGTGGGGGACAGATCTCTGGAAACACCATATATTTT
.	TRBV28	.	TRBJ1-6	CASSGGGTFLGSPLHF	TGTGCCAGCAGCGGGGGAGGGACTTTCTTAGGGTCACCCCTCCACTTT
.	TRBV29-1	.	TRBJ1-3	CSARGVGNTIYF	TGCAGCGCTCGGGGTGTTGGAAACACCATATATTTT
TRBD2	TRBV7-9	.	TRBJ2-1	CASSLDGLAGARYNEQFF	TGTGCCAGCAGCCTAGACGGGCTAGCGGGGGCCCGCTACAATGAGCAGTTCTTC
.	TRBV2	.	TRBJ2-7	CATTGDSGPGVNEQYF	TGTGCCACCACGGGAGACAGCGGGCCGGGCGTTAACGAGCAGTACTTC
.	TRBV7-2	.	TRBJ2-7	CASSLARGIAYEQYF	TGTGCCAGCAGCTTAGCGCGCGGGATAGCCTACGAGCAGTACTTC
TRBD1	TRBV5-8	.	TRBJ1-1	CASSLWGTGFSEAFF	TGTGCCAGCAGCTTGTGGGGGACAGGGTTCTCTGAAGCTTTCTTT
TRBD1	TRBV19	once	TRBJ2-6	CASSMTQGTGANVLTF	TGTGCCAGTAGTATGACACAGGGGACAGGGGCCAACGTCCTGACTTTC
.	TRBV9	.	TRBJ1-2	CASSATMGQRGYTF	TGTGCCAGCAGCGCAACCATGGGTCAGCGCGGCTACACCTTC
.	TRBV11-2	.	TRBJ2-5	CASSSHAQYQETQYF	TGTGCCAGCAGCTCCCACGCACAGTACCAAGAGACCCAGTACTTC
TRBD1	TRBV6-6	.	TRBJ2-7	CASSITGALLEQYF	TGTGCCAGCAGTATAACAGGGGCCCTGCTGGAGCAGTACTTC